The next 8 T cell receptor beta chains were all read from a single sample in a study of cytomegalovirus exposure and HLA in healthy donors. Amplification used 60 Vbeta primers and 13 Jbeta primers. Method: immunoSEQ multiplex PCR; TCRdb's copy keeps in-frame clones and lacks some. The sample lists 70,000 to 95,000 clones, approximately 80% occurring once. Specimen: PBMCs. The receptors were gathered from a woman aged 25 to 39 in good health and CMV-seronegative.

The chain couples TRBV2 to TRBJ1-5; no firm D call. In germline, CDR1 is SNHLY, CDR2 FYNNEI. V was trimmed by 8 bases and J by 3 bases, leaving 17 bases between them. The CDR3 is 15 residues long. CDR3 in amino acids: CASGSEGRLNQPQHF. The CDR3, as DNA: TGTGCCAGCGGAAGCGAGGGCAGACTCAATCAGCCCCAGCATTTT. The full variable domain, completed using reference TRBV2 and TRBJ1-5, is EPEVTQTPSHQVTQMGQEVILRCVPISNHLYFYWYRQILGQKVEFLVSFYNNEISEKSEIFDDQFSVERPDGSNFTLKIRSTKLEDSAMYFCASGSEGRLNQPQHFGDGTRLSIL.

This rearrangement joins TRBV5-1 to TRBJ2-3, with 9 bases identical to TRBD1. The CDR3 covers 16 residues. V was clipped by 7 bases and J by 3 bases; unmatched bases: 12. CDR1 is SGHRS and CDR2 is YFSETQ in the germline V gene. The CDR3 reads CASQYQGQGTTDTQYF. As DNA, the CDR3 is TGCGCCAGCCAATACCAGGGACAGGGAACGACAGATACGCAGTATTTT.

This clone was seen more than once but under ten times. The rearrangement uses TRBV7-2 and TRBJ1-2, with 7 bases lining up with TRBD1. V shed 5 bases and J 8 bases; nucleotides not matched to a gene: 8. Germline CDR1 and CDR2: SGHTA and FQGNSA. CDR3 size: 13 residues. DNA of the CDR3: TGTGCCAGCAGCGAACCGGGACAGCCCGGCTACACCTTC. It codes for CASSEPGQPGYTF.

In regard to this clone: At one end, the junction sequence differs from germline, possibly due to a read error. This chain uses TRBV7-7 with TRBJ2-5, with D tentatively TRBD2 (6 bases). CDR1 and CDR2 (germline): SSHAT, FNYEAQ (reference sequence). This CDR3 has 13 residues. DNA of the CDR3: TGTGCTAGCAGCTTAGGGACTTTAGAGACCCAGTACTTC. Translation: CASSLGTLETQYF.

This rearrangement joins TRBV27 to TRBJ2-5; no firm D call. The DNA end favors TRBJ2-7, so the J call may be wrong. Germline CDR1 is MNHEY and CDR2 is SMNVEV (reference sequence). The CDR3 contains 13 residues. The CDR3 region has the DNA TGTGCCAGCAGTTTCCCCGGTACCTACGAGCAGTACTTC. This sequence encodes CASSFPGTYEQYF.

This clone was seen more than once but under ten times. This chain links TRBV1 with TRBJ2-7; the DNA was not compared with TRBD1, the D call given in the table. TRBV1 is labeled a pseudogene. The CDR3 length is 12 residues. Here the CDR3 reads CTSSSISYEQYF. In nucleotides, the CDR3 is TGCACCAGCAGCTCAATCAGCTACGAGCAGTACTTC.

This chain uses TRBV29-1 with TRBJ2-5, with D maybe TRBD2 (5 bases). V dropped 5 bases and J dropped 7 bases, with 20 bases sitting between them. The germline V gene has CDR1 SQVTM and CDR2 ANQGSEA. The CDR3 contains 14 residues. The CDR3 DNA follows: TGCAGCGTTCTCCTGAGGGCAAGAGGGCGGACCCAGTACTTC. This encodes CSVLLRARGRTQYF. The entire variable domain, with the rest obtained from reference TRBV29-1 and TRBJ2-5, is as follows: SAVISQKPSRDICQRGTSLTIQCQVDSQVTMMFWYRQQPGQSLTLIATANQGSEATYESGFVIDKFPISRPNLTFSTLTVSNMSPEDSSIYLCSVLLRARGRTQYFGPGTRLLVL.

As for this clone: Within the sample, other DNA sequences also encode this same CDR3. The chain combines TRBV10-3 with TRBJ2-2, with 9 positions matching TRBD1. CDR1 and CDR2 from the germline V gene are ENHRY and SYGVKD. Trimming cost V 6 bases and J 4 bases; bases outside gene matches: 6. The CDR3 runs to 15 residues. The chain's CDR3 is CAIRGQGRGTGELFF. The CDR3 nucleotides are TGTGCCATCAGGGGACAGGGTCGGGGCACCGGGGAGCTGTTTTTT.